The T cell receptor beta chain described here comes from a study of shared clonotypes between healthy human individuals (dated by TCRdb to the early 2020s). About the full investigation: The cohort comprised two women and a few men aged 18 to 49 years. For each donor, three plates each were used for CD4 naive and CD4 memory, two plates were used for CD8 naive, and one plate was used for CD8 memory. Per donor, leukapheresis produced somewhere between about 0.8 and 9 billion PBMCs. To increase sequencing depth and limit assay-specific biases, different laboratories used diverse techniques to prepare libraries and sequence TCR repertoires. Blood TCR repertoires of roughly five healthy adults were deeply sequenced to estimate repertoire size and the extent of clonotype sharing between individuals. What the work shows at the level of the full study, not this receptor alone: Incomplete sequencing was indicated by rarefaction of sorted-subset datasets, despite the large sequencing depth. The small number of donors limited the genetic and exposure-history diversity represented. Only blood was sampled, and tissue TCR repertoires likely differ from those in blood. Larger estimated clonotype richness was generally found for naive subsets than for memory subsets. About 5% of naive CD4, around 3.5% of naive CD8, roughly 2.4% of memory CD4, and 0.35% to 0.5% of memory CD8 clonotypes were shared across a few donors. Pairwise subsampling led to the expectation that sequencing depth would affect the degree of clonotype sharing among donors. Higher generation probabilities were observed for clonotypes shared by all four sorted-subset donors than for non-shared clonotypes.

Using the deep immunoSEQ assay, TCR CDR3 regions were amplified from genomic DNA by multiplex PCR. Extracted genomic DNA from each cell subset was spread evenly across all wells of several immunoSEQ 96-well plates, with each plate serving as a replicate. For sorted subsets, each replicate PCR was loaded with around 220 ng genomic DNA, equivalent to some 31,000 T cell genomes. Purified libraries were quantified with a Qubit 3.0 fluorometer, sized on a Bioanalyzer 2100, and re-quantified with the KAPA Library Quantification kit. Every immunoSEQ 96-well plate was sequenced on a dedicated single-read 150-cycle Illumina NextSeq 550 flow cell. For the original study's pipeline: Because the immunoSEQ output included only junctional sequences and no quality scores, the filtering could not be the same as the filtering used for full-length reads. Sequences were annotated with PyIR, a Python wrapper for IgBLAST v1.9, and V/J genes and CDR3 were assigned using IMGT germline references. Reads were filtered out if the reads had weak V/J assignments (E-value above 1e-6), no CDR3, stop codons, out-of-frame junctions, or ambiguous translated residues. V3J clonotypes were defined by identical inferred V gene, J gene, and CDR3 amino acid sequence. Percentage overlap between repertoires was calculated by dividing the number of shared unique clonotypes by the size of the smaller repertoire. RTK rarefaction, the Chao1 estimator, and Recon v2.1 estimates of unobserved clonotypes were used to assess repertoire richness. For all TCRbeta clonotypes obtained by the gDNA method from a few donors, generation probabilities were computed with OLGA. TCRdb limited this immuneACCESS table to in-frame rearrangements with V and J called. A share of clones is missing; checked studies link under half to unresolved V genes, and the rest is unexplained. V and J calls and clone size are as listed in that table; D and trimming were resolved from the DNA. The sample has 560,000 or so clones on record, about 96% of them singletons. The top ten clonotypes cover 0.11% of the sample.

As to this clone: There is no known antigen for this receptor. No clone much larger than this one lies a single base away; base qualities are absent.

CD8 naive samples were obtained by positive selection for CCR7 among CD45RO-negative cells, yielding a CD45RA+CCR7+ population from which TemRA cells were excluded. Donors were healthy HIV-negative adults with no recently reported acute infections or vaccinations. Every donor was a Caucasian adult residing in Nashville, Tennessee, USA. After blood collection by leukapheresis, PBMCs were isolated using Ficoll-Histopaque density gradient centrifugation and then cryopreserved in the vapor phase of liquid nitrogen. Analytical flow cytometry was used to check the purity and quantity of every magnetically sorted T cell population. Genomic DNA was isolated from every sorted fraction and measured by UV absorbance on a Nanodrop 2000c. The germline V gene (reference sequence) provides CDR1 LNHDA and CDR2 SQIVND. V drops 4 bases and J drops 7 bases, leaving 19 bases in between. The CDR3, cysteine through phenylalanine, is 15 amino acids long. CDR3 DNA only is kept here, 45 bases in frame from base 1.

The rearranged segments are TRBV19 and TRBJ1-1; a tentative D match to TRBD1 spans 5 bases. Sequencing was carried out using naive CD8+ T cells sorted from blood. Reading the label with the study, this specimen's cell subset or site is: CD45RA+CCR7+. The sequence was collected from a woman in her thirties in good health. In nucleotide form, the sequence is TGTGCCAGTAGTACCCCCCGGGGCCTCCCTTTTGAAGCTTTCTTT. The encoded protein is CASSTPRGLPFEAFF.